The clone carrying this T cell receptor beta chain was counted a single time. Its target is not known. Clones were sequenced by immunoSEQ multiplex PCR, and TCRdb holds only the in-frame ones, with some missing. The data contain about 86,000 clones, about 82% of them seen just once; the ten biggest clones take up 9.4%. This specimen belongs to a study of radiation and T cells in renal cell carcinoma. Time point described: blood 4 weeks post-SBRT, at nephrectomy. Treatment noted: 15 Gy SBRT to primary tumor, nephrectomy 4 weeks later. Nephrectomy followed 15 Gy stereotactic body radiation by 4 weeks. Radiation-treated patients gave blood at baseline, week 2 and week 4. The patient's renal cell carcinoma had clear cell pathology. Regarding the study as a whole: Baseline intratumoral clonotype presence is unknown without pretreatment biopsies.

Sequenced here: blood, sampled from a patient whose treatment included radiotherapy and nephrectomy. The receptor was derived from a man over 45 with renal cell carcinoma.

This CDR3 is CAPLGGDSQETQYF. The CDR3 bases are TGTGCCCCCTTAGGGGGGGACAGCCAAGAGACCCAGTACTTC. The V and J genes are TRBV27 and TRBJ2-5; D may correspond to TRBD1 or TRBD2 (7 bases each). Germline CDR1 and CDR2: MNHEY and SMNVEV (reference sequence). V lost 11 bases and J 1 base, leaving 17 bases between the germline ends. This CDR3 has 14 residues.